The rows below give T cell receptor beta chains drawn from one sample of a study of blood T cell repertoires in COVID-19. Using immunoSEQ multiplex PCR, the repertoire was profiled, and TCRdb retains in-frame clones only, with some absent. Here the sample spans under 50,000 clones, 65% to 90% being singletons. Sequencing used peripheral blood. These receptors all stem from a man aged 35 to 55 with active COVID-19. Each CDR3 is given without its conserved first and last residue. Each record gives: J gene, V gene, CDR3 protein.

J: TRBJ2-3
V: TRBV11-3
CDR3: ASSLRGGASDTQY

J: TRBJ1-2
V: TRBV7-8
CDR3: ASSMRQGNGYT

J: TRBJ1-6
V: TRBV5-3
CDR3: ARSLANFGQDNSPLH

J: TRBJ2-3
V: TRBV12-3/TRBV12-4
CDR3: ASSYMYPDTQY

J: TRBJ2-4
V: TRBV7-9
CDR3: ASSLTENIQY

J: TRBJ2-1
V: TRBV27
CDR3: ASSPPSSYNEQF

J: TRBJ1-4
V: TRBV3-1/TRBV3-2
CDR3: ASSPRQGSEKLF

J: TRBJ1-1
V: TRBV7-3
CDR3: ASSLGANTEAF

J: TRBJ2-3
V: TRBV30
CDR3: AWGRGTTSTDTQY

J: TRBJ2-7
V: TRBV4-1
CDR3: ASSPRTSGPYEQY

J: TRBJ2-5
V: TRBV7-3
CDR3: ASSLGDSLLETQY

J: TRBJ2-7
V: TRBV7-3
CDR3: ASSLSLGGPYEQY

J: TRBJ2-1
V: TRBV19
CDR3: ATRGRDVVYNEQF

J: TRBJ2-1
V: TRBV10-3
CDR3: AISESWEAGNEQF

J: TRBJ2-1
V: TRBV7-6
CDR3: ASSFGTSGNEQF

J: TRBJ1-2
V: TRBV6-5
CDR3: ASSKSGGAGYT

J: TRBJ1-2
V: TRBV27
CDR3: ASSKSSTGSYGYT

J: TRBJ1-3
V: TRBV6-6
CDR3: ASRFTGFGSGNTIY

J: TRBJ1-4
V: TRBV5-1
CDR3: ASRRGPGTNEKLF

J: TRBJ2-7
V: TRBV20-1
CDR3: SASQGLAGFYEQY

J: TRBJ2-2
V: TRBV11-2
CDR3: ASSLDLQANTGELF

J: TRBJ2-5
V: TRBV5-8
CDR3: ASSGFQETQY

J: TRBJ1-1
V: TRBV12-3/TRBV12-4
CDR3: ASSSSGTEAF

J: TRBJ2-7
V: TRBV11-2
CDR3: ASSFGGAYEQY

J: TRBJ2-3
V: TRBV7-3
CDR3: ASSLGLAQPDTQY

J: TRBJ2-7
V: TRBV24-1
CDR3: ATSGNILYEQY

J: TRBJ2-7
V: TRBV7-3
CDR3: ASSQGQSDEQY

J: TRBJ1-1
V: TRBV20-1
CDR3: SAPSNTEAF

J: TRBJ2-1
V: TRBV19
CDR3: ASSIVQLAGTYNEQF

J: TRBJ2-1
V: TRBV29-1
CDR3: SVESGGPNYNEQF

J: TRBJ2-1
V: TRBV20-1
CDR3: SASRGGSSYNEQF

J: TRBJ2-5
V: TRBV10-1
CDR3: ASQLAGEETQY

J: TRBJ2-5
V: TRBV6-2/TRBV6-3
CDR3: ASSLDRGRGETQY

J: TRBJ2-3
V: TRBV24-1
CDR3: ATSATGYDTQY

J: TRBJ1-1
V: TRBV27
CDR3: ASSFRTGGYTEAF

J: TRBJ2-1
V: TRBV4-1
CDR3: ASSQGGRGSYNEQF

J: TRBJ2-6
V: TRBV25-1
CDR3: ASSLSGANVLT

J: TRBJ1-1
V: TRBV15
CDR3: ATSRGGNREGTEAF

J: TRBJ1-6
V: TRBV18
CDR3: ASSRGTGASSYNSPLH

J: TRBJ1-6
V: TRBV15
CDR3: ATSREGTGPYETLH

J: TRBJ2-5
V: TRBV6-6
CDR3: ASSSVGTAQETQY

J: TRBJ2-7
V: TRBV9
CDR3: ASSSRDGLTYEQY

J: TRBJ2-5
V: TRBV5-1
CDR3: ASIQWPNQETQY

J: TRBJ2-7
V: TRBV12-3/TRBV12-4
CDR3: ASSFPQGYEQY

J: TRBJ1-1
V: TRBV5-1
CDR3: ASSLGRANTEAF

J: TRBJ2-5
V: TRBV7-2
CDR3: ASSSSSGSQETQY

J: TRBJ2-1
V: TRBV5-1
CDR3: ASSLERRSYNEQF

J: TRBJ1-4
V: TRBV10-3
CDR3: AISESGEKLF

J: TRBJ2-3
V: TRBV7-9
CDR3: ASSLEAGATFDTDTQY

J: TRBJ1-2
V: TRBV12-3/TRBV12-4
CDR3: ASDRQGIYGYT

J: TRBJ2-7
V: TRBV30
CDR3: AWMRAGADYEQY

J: TRBJ2-7
V: TRBV13
CDR3: ASSLREGFTTGEQY

J: TRBJ2-1
V: TRBV5-1
CDR3: ASSLADEQF

J: TRBJ2-3
V: TRBV19
CDR3: ASTPVGQLGTDTQY

J: TRBJ1-2
V: TRBV19
CDR3: ASSMTGQNMYGYT